Sequencing of this TCR beta chain was carried out in a study of T cell changes during pregnancy in multiple sclerosis. Trimming removed 3 bases at V and 1 base at J, with 10 bases between. The CDR3 length is 14 residues. The germline gives CDR1 LNHDA, CDR2 SQIVND (reference sequence). Here immunoSEQ multiplex PCR was the method, and the copy in TCRdb shows in-frame clones only, minus some. The data show around 59,000 clones, roughly 93% seen once. The chain employs TRBV19 and TRBJ2-7; D possibly corresponds to TRBD2 (6 bases). Sequences were derived from CD8+ T cells from peripheral blood mononuclear cells, sampled in the second trimester of pregnancy. The origin of this receptor is a female donor with multiple sclerosis, enrolled in a pregnancy study. CDR3: CASSISGRSYEQYF. CDR3 coding DNA: TGTGCCAGTAGTATCAGCGGGCGTTCCTACGAGCAGTACTTC.